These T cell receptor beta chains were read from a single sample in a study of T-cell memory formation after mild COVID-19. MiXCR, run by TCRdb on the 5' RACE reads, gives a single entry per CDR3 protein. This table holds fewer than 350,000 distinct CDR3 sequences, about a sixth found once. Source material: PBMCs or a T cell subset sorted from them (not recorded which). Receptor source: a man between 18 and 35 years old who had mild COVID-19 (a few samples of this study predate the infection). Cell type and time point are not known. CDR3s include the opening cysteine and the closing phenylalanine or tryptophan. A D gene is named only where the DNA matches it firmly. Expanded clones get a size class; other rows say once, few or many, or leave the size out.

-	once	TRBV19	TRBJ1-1	CASSIYAGNTEAFF	TGTGCCAGTAGTATTTATGCAGGGAACACTGAAGCTTTCTTT
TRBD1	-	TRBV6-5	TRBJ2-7	CASSHGQGYEQYF	TGTGCCAGCAGTCACGGACAGGGGTACGAGCAGTACTTC
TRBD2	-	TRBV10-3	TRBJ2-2	CAISESLNAGAGELFF	TGTGCCATCAGTGAGTCCCTTAACGCGGGAGCCGGGGAGCTGTTTTTT
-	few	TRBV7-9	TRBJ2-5	CASTRGRQETQYF	TGTGCCAGCACCCGAGGGAGACAAGAGACCCAGTACTTC
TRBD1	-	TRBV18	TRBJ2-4	CASSPGQGVDIQYF	TGTGCCAGCTCACCGGGACAGGGGGTTGACATTCAGTACTTC
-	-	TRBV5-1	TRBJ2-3	CASSLVLDTDTQYF	TGCGCCAGCAGCTTGGTACTCGACACAGATACGCAGTATTTT
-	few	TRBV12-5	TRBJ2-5	CASAGVETQYF	TGTGCTAGTGCAGGGGTAGAGACCCAGTACTTC
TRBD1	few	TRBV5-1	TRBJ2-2	CASSPQGAGTGELFF	TGCGCCAGCAGTCCACAGGGGGCCGGCACCGGGGAGCTGTTTTTT
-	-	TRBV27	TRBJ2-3	CASRTATDTQYF	TGTGCCAGCAGGACAGCCACAGATACGCAGTATTTT
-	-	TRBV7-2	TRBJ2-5	CASSLTGHKETQYF	TGTGCCAGCAGCTTAACAGGCCACAAAGAGACCCAGTACTTC
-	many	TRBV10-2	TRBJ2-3	CASSGGLVDTQYF	TGCGCCAGCAGCGGGGGCCTGGTTGATACGCAGTATTTT
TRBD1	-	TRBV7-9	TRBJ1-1	CASSLEGQGTEAFF	TGTGCCAGCAGCTTAGAGGGACAGGGAACTGAAGCTTTCTTT
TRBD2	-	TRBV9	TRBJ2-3	CASSATGTSGTDTQYF	TGTGCCAGCAGCGCTACCGGGACTAGTGGGACAGATACGCAGTATTTT
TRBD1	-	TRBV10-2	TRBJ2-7	CASSEVRTGGTYEQYF	TGCGCCAGCAGTGAAGTGCGGACAGGGGGCACCTACGAGCAGTACTTC
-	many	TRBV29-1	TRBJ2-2	CSVSGVLNTGELFF	TGCAGCGTCTCAGGGGTTTTGAACACCGGGGAGCTGTTTTTT
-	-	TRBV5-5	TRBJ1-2	CASSSNLRNYGYTF	TGTGCCAGCAGCTCGAATCTCAGGAACTATGGCTACACCTTC
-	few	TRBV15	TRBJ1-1	CATSAGTEAFF	TGTGCCACCAGCGCAGGGACTGAAGCTTTCTTT
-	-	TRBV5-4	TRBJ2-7	CASSTGTRSYEQYF	TGTGCCAGCAGCACCGGGACTCGCTCCTACGAGCAGTACTTC
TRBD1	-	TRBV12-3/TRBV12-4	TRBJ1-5	CASQGGNQPQHF	TGTGCCAGTCAGGGGGGCAATCAGCCCCAGCATTTT
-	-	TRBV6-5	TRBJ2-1	CASSTEGRTYNEQFF	TGTGCCAGCAGCACGGAAGGACGTACCTACAATGAGCAGTTCTTC
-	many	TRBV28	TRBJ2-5	CASGSGALETQYF	TGTGCCAGCGGATCTGGCGCCTTAGAGACCCAGTACTTC
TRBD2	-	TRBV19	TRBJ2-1	CASSIDRSGSYNEQFF	TGTGCCAGTAGTATAGATCGTAGCGGGTCCTACAATGAGCAGTTCTTC
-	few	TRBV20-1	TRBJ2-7	CSAWDTPYEQYF	TGCAGTGCTTGGGACACACCCTACGAGCAGTACTTC
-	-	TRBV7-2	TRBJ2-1	CASSFLGYTHEQFF	TGTGCCAGCAGCTTTTTGGGATATACCCATGAGCAGTTCTTC
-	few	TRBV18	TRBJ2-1	CASSPEGVEFF	TGTGCCAGCTCACCGGAGGGGGTAGAGTTCTTC
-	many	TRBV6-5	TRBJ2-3	CASSYEGFSTDTQYF	TGTGCCAGCAGTTACGAGGGTTTTTCCACAGATACGCAGTATTTT
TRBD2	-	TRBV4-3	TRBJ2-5	CASSQRTSGGETQYF	TGCGCCAGCAGCCAAAGGACTAGCGGCGGTGAGACCCAGTACTTC
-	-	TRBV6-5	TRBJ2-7	CASSTGLEQYF	TGTGCCAGCAGCACAGGGTTGGAGCAGTACTTC
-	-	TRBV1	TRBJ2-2	CTSSERLGKWNTGELFF	TGCACCAGCAGCGAGAGATTAGGAAAGTGGAACACCGGGGAGCTGTTTTTT
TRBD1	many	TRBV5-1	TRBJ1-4	CASSLLPGGGEKLFF	TGCGCCAGCAGCTTGTTGCCAGGGGGTGGTGAAAAACTGTTTTTT
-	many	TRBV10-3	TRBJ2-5	CATRLGGGEETQYF	TGTGCCACCAGACTGGGAGGGGGCGAGGAGACCCAGTACTTC
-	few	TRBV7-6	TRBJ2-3	CASSSDSPLDTQYF	TGTGCCAGCAGCTCAGATAGCCCGTTAGATACGCAGTATTTT
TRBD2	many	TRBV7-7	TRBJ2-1	CASSRDLAGGNEQFF	TGTGCTAGCAGCCGCGACTTAGCGGGGGGCAATGAGCAGTTCTTC
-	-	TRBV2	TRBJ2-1	CASSAVGASGDPYNEQFF	TGTGCCAGCAGTGCGGTCGGGGCCTCGGGGGACCCCTACAATGAGCAGTTCTTC
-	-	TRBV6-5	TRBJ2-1	CASSPQTGSSYNEQFF	TGTGCCAGCAGTCCCCAGACAGGCAGCTCCTACAATGAGCAGTTCTTC
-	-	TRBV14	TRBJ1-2	CASSQYRVEGGYTF	TGTGCCAGCAGCCAATACAGGGTCGAAGGGGGCTACACCTTC
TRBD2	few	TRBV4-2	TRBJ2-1	CASSQAPGLARNEQFF	TGTGCCAGCAGCCAAGCCCCGGGACTAGCGCGTAATGAGCAGTTCTTC
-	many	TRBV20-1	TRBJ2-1	CSAMPGRGSYNEQFF	TGCAGTGCTATGCCTGGACGGGGATCCTACAATGAGCAGTTCTTC
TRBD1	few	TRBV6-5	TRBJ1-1	CASSPDRGNTEAFF	TGTGCCAGCAGCCCCGACAGGGGGAACACTGAAGCTTTCTTT
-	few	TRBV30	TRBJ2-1	CAWSRAPLYEQFF	TGTGCCTGGAGTAGGGCCCCCTTGTATGAGCAGTTCTTC
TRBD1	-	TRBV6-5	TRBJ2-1	CASSLGQANEQFF	TGTGCCAGCAGCCTCGGACAGGCCAATGAGCAGTTCTTC
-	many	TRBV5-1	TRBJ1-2	CASSLDTYGYTF	TGCGCCAGCAGCCTTGACACCTATGGCTACACCTTC
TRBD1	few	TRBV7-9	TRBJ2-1	CASSVSHRDRGEDEQFF	TGTGCCAGCAGCGTATCGCACCGGGACAGGGGTGAAGATGAGCAGTTCTTC
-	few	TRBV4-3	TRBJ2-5	CASSQDVGTQETQYF	TGCGCCAGCAGCCAAGATGTAGGGACTCAAGAGACCCAGTACTTC
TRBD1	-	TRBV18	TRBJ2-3	CASSPNPGTGDTDTQYF	TGTGCCAGCTCACCAAATCCCGGGACAGGAGACACAGATACGCAGTATTTT
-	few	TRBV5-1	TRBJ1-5	CASSFEGGQPQHF	TGCGCCAGCAGCTTCGAGGGCGGTCAGCCCCAGCATTTT
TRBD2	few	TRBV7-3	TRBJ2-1	CASSPGTSNWGSYNEQFF	TGTGCCAGCAGCCCCGGGACTAGCAATTGGGGCTCCTACAATGAGCAGTTCTTC
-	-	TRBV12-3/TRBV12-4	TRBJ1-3	CASSFGGAGSGNTIYF	TGTGCCAGCAGTTTTGGAGGCGCCGGCTCTGGAAACACCATATATTTT
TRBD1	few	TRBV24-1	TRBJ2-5	CATSDPGQGVETQYF	TGTGCCACCAGTGACCCTGGACAGGGGGTGGAGACCCAGTACTTC
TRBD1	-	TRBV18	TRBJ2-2	CASSPRQGVDTGELFF	TGTGCCAGCTCACCACGACAGGGGGTGGACACCGGGGAGCTGTTTTTT
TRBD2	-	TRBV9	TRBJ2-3	CASSVGLAGGPTDTQYF	TGTGCCAGCAGCGTGGGACTAGCGGGGGGGCCCACAGATACGCAGTATTTT
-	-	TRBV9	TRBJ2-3	CASSVEGSPDTQYF	TGTGCCAGCAGCGTAGAGGGCTCCCCAGATACGCAGTATTTT
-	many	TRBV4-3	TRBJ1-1	CASSQGSGFSSEAFF	TGCGCCAGCAGCCAAGGATCGGGGTTCAGTAGTGAAGCTTTCTTT
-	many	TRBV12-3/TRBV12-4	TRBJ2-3	CASRGRSTDTQYF	TGTGCCAGCAGGGGCCGGAGCACAGATACGCAGTATTTT
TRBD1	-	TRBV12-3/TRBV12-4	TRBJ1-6	CASSDRGPSPLHF	TGTGCCAGCAGTGACAGGGGGCCTTCACCCCTCCACTTT
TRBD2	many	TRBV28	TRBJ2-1	CASRRPGGFLVDEQFF	TGTGCCAGCAGACGACCGGGGGGGTTTTTGGTCGATGAGCAGTTCTTC
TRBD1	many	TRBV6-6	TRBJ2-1	CASSYSSTGGIYNEQFF	TGTGCCAGCAGTTACTCTTCTACAGGGGGCATCTACAATGAGCAGTTCTTC